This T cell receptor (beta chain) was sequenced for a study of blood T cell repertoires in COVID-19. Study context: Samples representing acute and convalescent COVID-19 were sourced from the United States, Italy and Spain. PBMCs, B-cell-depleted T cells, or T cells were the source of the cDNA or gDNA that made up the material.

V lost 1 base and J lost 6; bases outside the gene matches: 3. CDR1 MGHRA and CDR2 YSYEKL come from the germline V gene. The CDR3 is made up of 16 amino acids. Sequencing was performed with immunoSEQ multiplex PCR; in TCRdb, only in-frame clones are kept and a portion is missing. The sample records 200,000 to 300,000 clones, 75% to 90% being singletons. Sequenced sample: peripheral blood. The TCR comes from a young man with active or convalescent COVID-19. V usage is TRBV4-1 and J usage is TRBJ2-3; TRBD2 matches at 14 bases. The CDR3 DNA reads TGCGCCAGCAGCCAAGGACGACTAGCGGGGGGGGATACGCAGTATTTT. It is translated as CASSQGRLAGGDTQYF.